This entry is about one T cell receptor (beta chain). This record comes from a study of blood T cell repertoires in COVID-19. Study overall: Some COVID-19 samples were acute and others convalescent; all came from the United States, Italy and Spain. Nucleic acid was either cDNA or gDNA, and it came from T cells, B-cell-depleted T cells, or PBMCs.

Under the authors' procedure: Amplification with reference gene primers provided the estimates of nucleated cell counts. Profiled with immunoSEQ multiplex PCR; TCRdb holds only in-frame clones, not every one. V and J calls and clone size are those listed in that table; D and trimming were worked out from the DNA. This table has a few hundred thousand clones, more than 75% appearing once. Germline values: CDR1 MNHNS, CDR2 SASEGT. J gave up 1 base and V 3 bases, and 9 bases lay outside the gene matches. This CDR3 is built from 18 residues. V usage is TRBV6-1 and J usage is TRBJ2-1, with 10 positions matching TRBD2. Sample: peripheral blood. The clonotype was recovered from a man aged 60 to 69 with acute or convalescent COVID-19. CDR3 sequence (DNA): TGTGCCAGCAGTGATCGGGATAGCGGGGGGTTGTCCTACAATGAGCAGTTCTTC. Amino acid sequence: CASSDRDSGGLSYNEQFF.